The source of this TCR beta chain is a study of T cell responses to AZD1222 COVID-19 vaccine. Sequenced by immunoSEQ multiplex PCR; TCRdb stores in-frame clones only, minus some. The data show 150,000 to 200,000 clones, over 90% seen once. Material: peripheral blood, obtained on day 0 of AZD1222 vaccination. The TCR sequence derives from an adult in good health.

CDR3 in amino acids: CASSYRGQGEAFF. The CDR3 region has the DNA TGTGCCAGCAGTTACCGTGGACAGGGGGAAGCTTTCTTT. This chain connects TRBV6-5 to TRBJ1-1, with TRBD1 identical over 9 bases. This CDR3 contains 13 residues. Germline trimming cut 2 bases from V and 8 bases from J; bases unmatched to any gene: 3. The V gene's germline CDR1 is MNHEY and CDR2 SVGAGI.